A single sample is the source of the 32 T cell receptor beta chains below, sequenced in a study of blood T cell repertoires in COVID-19. Clones were read by immunoSEQ multiplex PCR, and TCRdb kept only the in-frame ones, dropping some. The data contain more than 85,000 clones, approximately 85% of them seen just once; the ten biggest clones take up 5.5% to 8%. The sample comprised peripheral blood. These TCRs come from a woman aged 55-69 years with acute or convalescent COVID-19.

The rearrangement uses TRBV6-5 and TRBJ1-6; D not resolved. Trimming stripped 7 bases from V and 0 bases from J, with 7 bases between. Germline-derived CDR1 and CDR2 are MNHEY and SVGAGI. CDR3 length: 14 residues. The DNA of the CDR3 is TGTGCCAGCAAAGTGAGCTCCTATAATTCACCCCTCCACTTT. Its protein product is CASKVSSYNSPLHF.

The chain combines TRBV19 with TRBJ1-3, with 10 bases matching TRBD1. The J segment lost 0 bases and the V segment lost 6 bases, leaving 11 bases of the junction unmatched. CDR3 length: 18 amino acids. Germline V gene lookup returns CDR1 LNHDA and CDR2 SQIVND (reference sequence). The CDR3 region has the DNA TGTGCCAGTAGGACAACCGGGACAGGGGTCTTCTCTGGAAACACCATATATTTT. It translates to CASRTTGTGVFSGNTIYF.

V is TRBV6-6 and J is TRBJ2-2; no definite D call. The CDR3 consists of 14 residues. The germline V gene has CDR1 MNHNY and CDR2 SVGAGI (reference sequence). Trimming cost V 6 bases and J 5 bases, with 13 bases left between them. CDR3 DNA sequence: TGTGCCAGCAGCCTAATAAAAGTGACCGGGGAGCTGTTTTTT. Translating it yields CASSLIKVTGELFF.

V gene TRBV7-9 combines with J gene TRBJ2-2, with TRBD1 as a possible D gene (6 bases). CDR1 is SEHNR and CDR2 is FQNEAQ in the germline V gene (reference sequence). The CDR3 sequence is 15 residues long. V gave up 0 bases and J gave up 3 bases, with 8 bases separating them. The DNA of the CDR3 is TGTGCCAGCAGCTTAGCGGGGGCTGACACCGGGGAGCTGTTTTTT. It yields the protein CASSLAGADTGELFF.

V is TRBV19 and J is TRBJ1-5; 10 bases align to TRBD1. V was pared by 10 bases and J by 0 bases, with 21 bases of the junction left unmatched. Germline V gene sequence: CDR1 LNHDA, CDR2 SQIVND (reference sequence). This CDR3 spans 20 amino acids. The CDR3 loop is CATKRGWTGTGVNSNQPQHF. In DNA form, the CDR3 reads TGTGCCACGAAGAGGGGGTGGACCGGGACAGGGGTAAATAGCAATCAGCCCCAGCATTTT. The variable domain in full, with the rest retrieved from reference TRBV19 and TRBJ1-5, is DGGITQSPKYLFRKEGQNVTLSCEQNLNHDAMYWYRQDPGQGLRLIYYSQIVNDFQKGDIAEGYSVSREKKESFPLTVTSAQKNPTAFYLCATKRGWTGTGVNSNQPQHFGDGTRLSIL.

The chain carries TRBV10-3 and TRBJ1-1, with D possibly matching TRBD1 (6 bases). The V and J ends lost 4 bases and 0 bases respectively, with 12 bases between them. This CDR3 is built from 15 residues. Germline CDR1 reads ENHRY; CDR2 reads SYGVKD. This CDR3 reads CAISALTGLNTEAFF. The CDR3 DNA reads TGTGCCATCAGTGCCCTGACAGGCTTGAACACTGAAGCTTTCTTT.

This chain links TRBV30 with TRBJ1-1; D perhaps matches TRBD1 (6 bases). The CDR3 contains 11 residues. V lost 6 bases, J lost 11 bases, and 16 bases lay in between. Germline lookup yields CDR1 GTSNPN and CDR2 SVGIG (reference sequence). CDR3 nucleotides: TGTGCCTGTAGAGGGGGACGGCGGGCTTTCTTT. Its protein product is CACRGGRRAFF.

The gene calls are TRBV28 and TRBJ1-1; D unresolved. The length of the CDR3 is 15 residues. V shed 6 bases and J shed 2 bases, with 16 bases lying between them. The V gene's germline CDR1 is MDHEN and CDR2 SYDVKM. CDR3 region: CASRLPGFVNTEAFF. DNA of the CDR3: TGTGCCAGCAGGCTACCGGGTTTCGTAAACACTGAAGCTTTCTTT.

The chain combines TRBV29-1 with TRBJ2-3; TRBD2 matches 11 bases. J was trimmed by 2 bases and V by 6 bases; bases with no gene match: 4. Germline CDR1 is SQVTM and CDR2 is ANQGSEA. This CDR3 has 14 residues. The CDR3 nucleotides are TGCAGCGTCGTGACTAGCGGGGCCACAGATACGCAGTATTTT. It is translated as CSVVTSGATDTQYF.

The rearrangement links TRBV4-2 to TRBJ1-2; maybe TRBD1 (6 bases). V lost 1 base and J 0 bases, leaving 9 bases between the germline ends. Per germline, CDR1 LGHNA and CDR2 YNFKEQ. This CDR3 is built from 15 residues. CDR3 nucleotides: TGTGCCAGCAGCCAAGCGGACAGTACTAACTATGGCTACACCTTC. Amino acids: CASSQADSTNYGYTF.

The chain carries TRBV6-5 and TRBJ2-5, with unresolved D. Trimming shortened V by 6 bases and J by 5 bases, and 10 bases separated the two germline ends. The CDR3 covers 12 residues. The V gene's germline CDR1 is MNHEY and CDR2 SVGAGI. CDR3 bases: TGTGCCAGCAGAAGTAGTTGGGAGACCCAGTACTTC. Translating gives CASRSSWETQYF.

J is TRBJ2-3 and V is TRBV27; TRBD2 aligns across 9 bases. This CDR3 has 16 amino acids. Germline V CDR1 and CDR2: MNHEY, SMNVEV (reference sequence). With V trimmed by 5 bases and J by 1 base, 7 bases remained unmatched. Here the CDR3 reads CASSLIAGERTDTQYF. CDR3 nucleotide sequence: TGTGCCAGCAGTCTCATAGCGGGAGAGCGCACAGATACGCAGTATTTT.

V is TRBV30 and J is TRBJ1-1, with D perhaps TRBD1 (5 bases). CDR1 and CDR2 (germline): GTSNPN, SVGIG (reference sequence). The CDR3 contains 14 residues. V was cut by 1 base and J by 11 bases, with 20 bases left in between. Written as DNA, the CDR3 is TGTGCCTGGAGTGCCCTCCCCAAGGGAGGGGCGGCTTTCTTT. Protein sequence: CAWSALPKGGAAFF.

This clone was found once. V usage is TRBV28 and J usage is TRBJ1-2; 12 nucleotides agree with TRBD1. Germline-derived CDR1 and CDR2 are MDHEN and SYDVKM. There are 13 residues in the CDR3. The V segment lost 8 bases and the J segment 7 bases; nucleotides outside the gene matches: 5. The CDR3 protein is CASGGQGAFGYTF. CDR3 coding DNA: TGTGCCAGCGGGGGACAGGGGGCGTTTGGCTACACCTTC.

The gene calls are TRBV5-1 and TRBJ2-3; D might be TRBD1 (6 bases). CDR3 length: 17 residues. V was cut by 0 bases and J by 1 base, with 15 bases left in between. Germline lookup yields CDR1 SGHRS and CDR2 YFSETQ. The CDR3 is CASSLGGRRTGTDTQYF. The CDR3 DNA reads TGCGCCAGCAGCTTGGGGGGGCGCCGGACCGGCACAGATACGCAGTATTTT.

The gene calls are TRBV9 and TRBJ2-1; 14 positions agree with TRBD2. The ends lost 4 bases at V and 9 bases at J; junction bases unmatched: 12. From germline, CDR1 is SGDLS and CDR2 YYNGEE. The CDR3 is 17 residues long. The DNA for the CDR3 is TGTGCCAGCAGCCCCGGGACTAGCGGGAGCATCTGGGTTGAGCAGTTCTTC. Protein sequence: CASSPGTSGSIWVEQFF.

The CDR3 bases are TGTGCCAGCAGCCAGCGGGACGGCCTGAACACTGAAGCTTTCTTT. This sequence encodes CASSQRDGLNTEAFF. The gene calls are TRBV13 and TRBJ1-1; possibly TRBD1 for D (5 bases). Germline CDR1 reads PRHDT; CDR2 reads FYEKMQ (reference sequence). This CDR3 contains 15 residues. Deletions cut 5 bases from V and 0 bases from J, with 13 bases between. The full variable domain, its missing parts supplied by reference TRBV13 and TRBJ1-1, is AAGVIQSPRHLIKEKRETATLKCYPIPRHDTVYWYQQGPGQDPQFLISFYEKMQSDKGSIPDRFSAQQFSDYHSELNMSSLELGDSALYFCASSQRDGLNTEAFFGQGTRLTVV.

V usage is TRBV9 and J usage is TRBJ2-1; possible D gene TRBD1, 6 bases. The CDR3 loop spans 18 amino acids. V gave up 3 bases and J gave up 0 bases, with 19 bases separating them. Germline V gene data show CDR1 as SGDLS and CDR2 as YYNGEE. Here the CDR3 reads CASSAPSSGHNSYNEQFF. The DNA of the CDR3 is TGTGCCAGCAGCGCCCCCAGCTCGGGACATAACTCCTACAATGAGCAGTTCTTC.

This chain connects TRBV5-4 to TRBJ2-2; 7 bases match TRBD1. CDR1 is SGHNT, CDR2 YYREEE, per germline (reference sequence). This CDR3 contains 17 residues. With 3 bases clipped from V and 1 base from J, the junction kept 9 bases outside the gene matches. The CDR3 spells CASSSGQALKNTGELFF. The CDR3 DNA follows: TGTGCCAGCAGCTCTGGACAGGCCCTAAAGAACACCGGGGAGCTGTTTTTT.

This sequence joins TRBV24-1 and TRBJ1-6; TRBD1 agrees at 7 bases. The CDR3 loop spans 15 amino acids. The germline CDR1 and CDR2 sequences are KGHDR and SFDVKD. V lost 7 bases and J lost 7; bases outside the gene matches: 9. The CDR3: CATSDPQGRNSPLHF. In nucleotides, the CDR3 is TGTGCCACCAGCGACCCACAGGGGAGGAATTCACCCCTCCACTTT.

This clone was picked up one time. V is TRBV4-2 and J is TRBJ1-2; D is undetermined. Germline lookup yields CDR1 LGHNA and CDR2 YNFKEQ. Trimming took 0 bases from V and 5 from J, leaving 13 bases between them. The CDR3 consists of 15 residues. The CDR3 protein is CASSQDSREKYGYTF. The CDR3 bases are TGTGCCAGCAGCCAAGATTCCCGCGAGAAATATGGCTACACCTTC.

The V call is TRBV6-1, the J call TRBJ1-4; D might be TRBD1 (5 bases). Trimming cost V 3 bases and J 8 bases, with 16 bases left between them. The CDR3 has 15 amino acids. Germline CDR1 is MNHNS and CDR2 is SASEGT. CDR3 amino acids: CASSEPRGLMEKLFF. CDR3 coding DNA: TGTGCCAGCAGTGAGCCGAGGGGACTTATGGAAAAACTGTTTTTT.

The chain uses TRBV12-5 and TRBJ1-4; 8 bases line up with TRBD1. From germline, CDR1 is LGHNT and CDR2 FRNRAP. Losses at the gene ends were 2 bases for V and 7 bases for J; bases not matched to a gene: 9. This CDR3 is 16 amino acids long. The CDR3 loop reads CASGLTLTGVVEKLFF. The CDR3 DNA follows: TGTGCTAGTGGTTTGACGTTGACAGGGGTGGTTGAAAAACTGTTTTTT.

This chain links TRBV19 with TRBJ2-7; D gene ambiguous. The V and J ends lost 2 bases and 2 bases respectively, with 13 bases between them. The CDR3 is 15 amino acids. CDR1 and CDR2 (germline): LNHDA, SQIVND (reference sequence). The CDR3 DNA reads TGTGCCAGTAGTATATCGGCAGGCCGAACCTACGAGCAGTACTTC. Residues: CASSISAGRTYEQYF.

This CDR3 is CASSLGGTSGQETQYF. The CDR3 DNA sequence: TGCGCCAGCAGCTTGGGTGGGACTAGCGGTCAAGAGACCCAGTACTTC. The rearrangement joins TRBV5-1 to TRBJ2-5, with 11 bases matching TRBD2. Germline CDR1 is SGHRS and CDR2 is YFSETQ. This CDR3 contains 16 residues. V dropped 0 bases and J dropped 2; count of bases not matched to a gene: 3.

The chain recombines TRBV7-3 with TRBJ2-3; 7 bases agree with TRBD2. This CDR3 is built from 16 residues. CDR1 and CDR2 from the germline V gene are SGHTA and FQGTGA. The junction had 10 bases not matched to a gene; V was cut back by 2 bases and J by 5 bases. CDR3 loop: CASSLWGRARGDTQYF. The CDR3 coding sequence is TGTGCCAGCAGCTTATGGGGGAGGGCCCGAGGAGATACGCAGTATTTT.

The rearrangement uses TRBV7-9 and TRBJ2-5; no firm D call. V was clipped by 4 bases and J by 0 bases, with 9 bases between them. CDR3 length: 14 amino acids. Germline V gene sequence: CDR1 SEHNR, CDR2 FQNEAQ (reference sequence). The CDR3 region is CASSSARYQETQYF. The CDR3 nucleotides are TGTGCCAGCAGCTCGGCGCGGTACCAAGAGACCCAGTACTTC.

The rearrangement links TRBV6-1 to TRBJ2-2, with D perhaps matching TRBD1 (6 bases). Trimming stripped 3 bases from V and 4 bases from J, with 6 bases between. The CDR3 spans 13 residues. Per germline, CDR1 MNHNS and CDR2 SASEGT. CDR3: CASSETGTGELFF. CDR3 bases: TGTGCCAGCAGTGAGACAGGCACCGGGGAGCTGTTTTTT.

The V and J genes are TRBV7-2 and TRBJ2-1; 12 bases agree with TRBD2. This CDR3 has 15 amino acids. Germline lookup yields CDR1 SGHTA and CDR2 FQGNSA. The ends lost 1 base at V and 9 bases at J; junction bases unmatched: 4. The CDR3 here is CASSLGLAGAGEQFF. The CDR3 nucleotides are TGTGCCAGCAGCTTAGGACTAGCGGGAGCGGGTGAGCAGTTCTTC. The variable domain in full, with the rest retrieved from reference TRBV7-2 and TRBJ2-1, is GAGVSQSPSNKVTEKGKDVELRCDPISGHTALYWYRQSLGQGLEFLIYFQGNSAPDKSGLPSDRFSAERTGGSVSTLTIQRTQQEDSAVYLCASSLGLAGAGEQFFGPGTRLTVL.

This clone appeared a single time. V gene TRBV7-3 combines with J gene TRBJ2-4; 8 nucleotides line up with TRBD2. CDR3 length: 16 residues. V trimming: 5 bases; J trimming: 1 base; junction bases outside the gene matches: 7. CDR1 and CDR2 (germline): SGHTA, FQGTGA. CDR3 DNA sequence: TGTGCCAGCAGCCTGGGACTAGGCTCGGCCAAAAACATTCAGTACTTC. It encodes CASSLGLGSAKNIQYF.

The chain uses TRBV2 and TRBJ2-2; D uncertain. This CDR3 has 14 residues. The germline V gene encodes CDR1 SNHLY and CDR2 FYNNEI. Trimming pared 5 bases from V and 1 base from J, leaving 8 bases between. In DNA form, the CDR3 reads TGTGCCAGCAGTCGAAACAGGAACACCGGGGAGCTGTTTTTT. Amino acids: CASSRNRNTGELFF.

A remark on this clone: The junction does not match germline at one end; this may be a read error. Other DNA sequences in the same sample also yield this CDR3. The J gene is TRBJ2-5, the V gene TRBV7-7, with D perhaps matching TRBD2 (5 bases). Germline V gives CDR1 SSHAT, CDR2 FNYEAQ (reference sequence). This CDR3 region has 14 residues. The chain's CDR3 is CASSPTGLGETQYF. CDR3 DNA: TGTGCTAGCAGCCCGACGGGGTTGGGAGAGACCCAGTACTTC.